This T cell receptor (beta chain) originates from a study of blood T cells in healthy people across ages. This clonotype appeared a few times. Primers used in a second PCR of roughly 6 to 11 cycles were a sample-barcoded 5' primer and a J-beta primer mix. Each cDNA molecule was tagged by a template-switch adaptor that had 12 random nucleotides. TCRdb used MiXCR to reprocess the 5' RACE reads, holding one entry per CDR3 protein. Of some 1.8 million distinct CDR3 sequences listed, around 42% are singletons. Trimming cost V 5 bases and J 4 bases, with 15 bases left between them. Germline loops: CDR1 MNHNS, CDR2 SASEGT. This CDR3 spans 15 amino acids.

The clonotype comes from a human donor in good health. Input material: blood. The chain joins TRBV6-1 to TRBJ2-1; D possibly matches TRBD1 or TRBD2 (5 bases each). CDR3 amino acids: CASSSSVGVYNEQFF. CDR3 sequence (DNA): TGTGCCAGCAGTAGCTCAGTGGGGGTTTACAATGAGCAGTTCTTC.